Below are 9 T cell receptor beta chains sequenced from a single sample in a study of cytomegalovirus exposure and HLA in healthy donors. PCR was performed using 60 Vbeta and 13 Jbeta primers. Sequencing was performed with immunoSEQ multiplex PCR; in TCRdb, only in-frame clones are kept and a portion is missing. The sample has under 90,000 clones, around 75% seen once. The sequencing sample was made of PBMCs. The receptors were sampled from a man aged 40-50 years in good health and CMV-seronegative.

The DNA for the CDR3 is TGTGCCAGCAGAGAACAGGGGGTCACTTCTTTTGGCTATGGCTACACCTTC. Residues: CASREQGVTSFGYGYTF. This sequence joins TRBV6-1 and TRBJ1-2, with TRBD1 matching 8 bases. The germline V gene encodes CDR1 MNHNS and CDR2 SASEGT. The CDR3 runs 17 residues. The V segment lost 6 bases and the J segment 4 bases; nucleotides outside the gene matches: 16.

This chain connects TRBV5-6 to TRBJ2-5; TRBD2 agrees at 9 bases. Gene TRBJ2-7 matches the end of the DNA better, so the J call may be wrong. The CDR3 length is 17 residues. CDR1 and CDR2 from the germline V gene are SGHDT and YYEEEE. The CDR3 protein is CASSTLYSGREFYEQYF. The CDR3, as DNA: TGTGCCAGCAGCACCCTTTATAGCGGGAGAGAGTTCTACGAGCAGTACTTC.

The chain uses TRBV19 and TRBJ1-2; D is unclear. The CDR3 contains 15 residues. CDR1 is LNHDA and CDR2 is SQIVND in the germline V gene (reference sequence). V was shortened by 4 bases and J by 8 bases, with 20 bases between the two germline ends. The CDR3 DNA sequence: TGTGCCAGTAGTACCGAGATGACGGCAACGCGGGGCTACACCTTC. This gives the protein CASSTEMTATRGYTF.

CDR3 sequence reads: CAWSRPAGSNEQFF. The CDR3 coding sequence is TGTGCCTGGAGCCGACCAGCGGGATCCAATGAGCAGTTCTTC. The chain has TRBV30 and TRBJ2-1, with 7 bases identical to TRBD2. V lost 3 bases to trimming and J lost 6 bases; unmatched junction nucleotides: 8. CDR1 is GTSNPN and CDR2 is SVGIG in the germline V gene (reference sequence). The CDR3 has 14 residues.

The chain couples TRBV23-1 to TRBJ1-2; a weak D match, TRBD1 (6 bases). TRBV23-1 is designated an ORF whose function remains uncertain. V was cut by 6 bases and J by 5 bases, with 10 bases left in between. The CDR3 contains 12 residues. The CDR3 DNA reads as TGCGCCAGCAGCCAGGACAGATATGGCTACACCTTC. Translation: CASSQDRYGYTF.

V usage is TRBV6-5 and J usage is TRBJ2-1; D remains unclear. CDR1 MNHEY and CDR2 SVGAGI come from the germline V gene. V was shortened by 0 bases and J by 0 bases, with 6 bases between the two germline ends. The CDR3 extends over 15 amino acids. The CDR3: CASSYSPSSYNEQFF. The DNA of the CDR3 is TGTGCCAGCAGTTACTCTCCTAGCTCCTACAATGAGCAGTTCTTC.

J is TRBJ2-2 and V is TRBV30; weak D call: TRBD1 (6 bases). CDR1 and CDR2 (germline): GTSNPN, SVGIG (reference sequence). Between the trimmed V and J ends, which lost 1 base and 4 bases, there was a span of 7 bases. The CDR3 contains 13 residues. Here the CDR3 reads CAWSDRATGELFF. In DNA form, the CDR3 reads TGTGCCTGGAGTGACAGGGCCACCGGGGAGCTGTTTTTT.

The DNA for the CDR3 is TGTGCCAGCAGAATACCCGGGACAGTTAATGAAAAACTGTTTTTT. It yields the protein CASRIPGTVNEKLFF. This rearrangement joins TRBV2 to TRBJ1-4; 7 bases are shared with TRBD1. CDR1 and CDR2 from the germline V gene are SNHLY and FYNNEI. The CDR3 has 15 amino acids. V lost 6 bases, J lost 4 bases, and 8 bases stayed unmatched. Combining the CDR3 with reference TRBV2 and TRBJ1-4 gives the whole variable domain EPEVTQTPSHQVTQMGQEVILRCVPISNHLYFYWYRQILGQKVEFLVSFYNNEISEKSEIFDDQFSVERPDGSNFTLKIRSTKLEDSAMYFCASRIPGTVNEKLFFGSGTQLSVL.

The genes are TRBV5-6 and TRBJ2-7, with 10 bases matching TRBD1. The CDR3 runs to 16 residues. Germline V gives CDR1 SGHDT, CDR2 YYEEEE. V dropped 2 bases and J dropped 4; count of bases not matched to a gene: 9. The CDR3 here is CASSLGERTGGYEQYF. In DNA form, the CDR3 reads TGTGCCAGCAGCTTAGGTGAGAGGACAGGGGGATACGAGCAGTACTTC.